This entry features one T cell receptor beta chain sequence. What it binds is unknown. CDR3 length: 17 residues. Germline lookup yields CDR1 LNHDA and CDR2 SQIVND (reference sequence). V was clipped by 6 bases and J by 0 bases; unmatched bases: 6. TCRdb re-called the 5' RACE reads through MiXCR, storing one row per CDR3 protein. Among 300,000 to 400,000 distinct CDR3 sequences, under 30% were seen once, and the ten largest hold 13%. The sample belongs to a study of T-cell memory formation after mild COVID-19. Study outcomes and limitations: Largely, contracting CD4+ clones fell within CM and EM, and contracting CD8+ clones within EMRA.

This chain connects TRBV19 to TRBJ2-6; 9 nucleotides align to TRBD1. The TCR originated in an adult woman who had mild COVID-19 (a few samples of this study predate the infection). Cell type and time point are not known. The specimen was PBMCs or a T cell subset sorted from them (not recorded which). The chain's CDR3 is CASSYRGQLSGANVLTF. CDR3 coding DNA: TGTGCCAGTAGCTACAGGGGGCAACTCTCTGGGGCCAACGTCCTGACTTTC.